This is a list of T cell receptor beta chains from one sample in a study of T cells in tuberculosis. The repertoire was sequenced with immunoSEQ multiplex PCR; TCRdb's copy has only in-frame clones and lacks some. The sample holds tens of thousands of clones; around 94% are singletons and the top ten take 8%. The specimen sequenced was PBMCs. These TCRs come from a donor aged 10-30 years with latent tuberculosis or without tuberculosis infection. Both conserved end residues are part of each CDR3. A D gene is named only where the DNA matches it firmly. Rows give clone size only sometimes, using once, few, many, or a class for an expanded clone.

J,V,D,size,DNA,CDR3
TRBJ2-7,TRBV5-1,NA,NA,TGCGCCAGCACCCTAAATAATGCGGAGAGCTCCTACGAGCAGTACTTC,CASTLNNAESSYEQYF
TRBJ2-1,TRBV14,TRBD1,NA,TGTGCCAGCAGCCCGATTTGGACAGGCCGATCCTACAATGAGCAGTTCTTC,CASSPIWTGRSYNEQFF
TRBJ1-2,TRBV6-6,TRBD1,NA,TGTGCCAGCAAATTCGGGACAGGCGAAACCTATGGCTACACCTTC,CASKFGTGETYGYTF
TRBJ1-1,TRBV6-1,NA,NA,TGTGCCAGCACAGTCATGTTCACTGAAGCTTTCTTT,CASTVMFTEAFF
TRBJ2-1,TRBV2,NA,NA,TGTGCCAGCAGTGAAGCGGGAGCCCACAATGAGCAGTTCTTC,CASSEAGAHNEQFF
TRBJ2-2,TRBV2,NA,NA,TGTGCCAGCAGTGAGTTGACAGGAGGTACCGGGGAGCTGTTTTTT,CASSELTGGTGELFF
TRBJ1-5,TRBV7-3,NA,NA,TGTGCCACTCCGGTCAGGGGCGAATGGGGCAATCAGCCCCAGCATTTT,CATPVRGEWGNQPQHF
TRBJ2-1,TRBV29-1,NA,NA,TGCAGCGTAGAGATCCTCTACAATGAGCAGTTCTTC,CSVEILYNEQFF
TRBJ1-3,TRBV5-6,NA,once,TGTGCCAGCAGCGGATTGGACACCTCTGGAAACACCATATATTTT,CASSGLDTSGNTIYF
TRBJ2-7,TRBV10-3,TRBD2,NA,TGTGCCATCAGTGTGGCGGGGGGCGAGCAGTACTTC,CAISVAGGEQYF
TRBJ1-2,TRBV9,NA,NA,TGTGCCAGCAGCTCCCCTGCGGGGGGCCAGGGCTACACCTTC,CASSSPAGGQGYTF
TRBJ2-1,TRBV5-4,TRBD2,NA,TGTGCCAGCAGCTTGATAGCGGGAGAGGGGGCGTTCTTC,CASSLIAGEGAFF
TRBJ2-7,TRBV5-4,NA,NA,TGTGCCAGCAGCTTAGAGACAGGTGCCTACGAGCAGTACTTC,CASSLETGAYEQYF
TRBJ2-2,TRBV14,NA,NA,TGTGCCAGCAGCGAGGGGGTTTCGAACACCGGGGAGCTGTTTTTT,CASSEGVSNTGELFF
TRBJ2-1,TRBV4-1,TRBD2,NA,TGCGCCAGCAGCCGTGGACTAGCGGGAGGCCGTAGCTCCTACAATGAGCAGTTCTTC,CASSRGLAGGRSSYNEQFF
TRBJ2-1,TRBV28,TRBD2,NA,TGTGCCAGCAGTGCATTCTTCCTAGCGGGAGGGACAATCTCCTACAATGAGCAGTTCTTC,CASSAFFLAGGTISYNEQFF
TRBJ2-1,TRBV5-8,NA,NA,TGTGCCAGCAGCACACCCCTTGAGCAGTTCTTC,CASSTPLEQFF
TRBJ2-5,TRBV9,TRBD1,NA,TGTGCCAGCAGCGTAGGACAGGGGCTACAAGAGACCCAGTACTTC,CASSVGQGLQETQYF